Below, one TCR beta chain is given with its context. What it binds is not known. The sample comes from a study of T cell responses to AZD1222 COVID-19 vaccine. Study-level background: Analyses pooled second doses at about 4 or about 12 weeks.

Clones were sequenced by immunoSEQ multiplex PCR, and TCRdb holds only the in-frame ones, with some missing. Of approximately 100,000 clones in the sample, more than 70% were seen once. Study-level findings and limits: Spike-specific TCR breadth and depth were elevated following two AZD1222 doses. It was only a handful of AZD1222 recipients who were seropositive at baseline. Mostly white British, mostly female donors; authors suggested clonal diversity may be underestimated.

The sample here was peripheral blood, taken on day 0 of AZD1222 vaccination. The sequence derives from an adult in good health.

CDR3 DNA sequence: TGTGCCAGCAGCGAGACAGGGGTAGACAATGAAAAACTGTTTTTT. This sequence encodes CASSETGVDNEKLFF. V gene TRBV5-4 combines with J gene TRBJ1-4; 8 bases agree with TRBD1. V trimming: 4 bases; J trimming: 5 bases; junction bases outside the gene matches: 7. The CDR3 is 15 amino acids. Germline V gives CDR1 SGHNT, CDR2 YYREEE (reference sequence).